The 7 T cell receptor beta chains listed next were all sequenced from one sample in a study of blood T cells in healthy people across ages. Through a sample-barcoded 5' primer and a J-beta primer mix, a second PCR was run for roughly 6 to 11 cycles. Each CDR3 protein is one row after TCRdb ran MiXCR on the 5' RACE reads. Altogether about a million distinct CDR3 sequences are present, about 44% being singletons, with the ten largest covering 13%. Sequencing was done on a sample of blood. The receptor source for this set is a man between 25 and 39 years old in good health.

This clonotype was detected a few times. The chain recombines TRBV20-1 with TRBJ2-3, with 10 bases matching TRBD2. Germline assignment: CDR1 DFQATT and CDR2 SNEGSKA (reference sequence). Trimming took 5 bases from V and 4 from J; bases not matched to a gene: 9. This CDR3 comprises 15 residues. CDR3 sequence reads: CSASSAGGSADTQYF. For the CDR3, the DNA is TGCAGTGCTTCCTCAGCGGGGGGGTCCGCAGATACGCAGTATTTT.

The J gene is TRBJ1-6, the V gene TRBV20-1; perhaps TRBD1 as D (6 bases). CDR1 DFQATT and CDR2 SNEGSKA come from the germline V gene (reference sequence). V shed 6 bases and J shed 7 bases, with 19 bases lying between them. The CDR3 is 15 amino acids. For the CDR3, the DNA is TGCAGTGCAAGCCCAGGGGTTAGAAGAAATTCACCCCTCCACTTT. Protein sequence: CSASPGVRRNSPLHF.

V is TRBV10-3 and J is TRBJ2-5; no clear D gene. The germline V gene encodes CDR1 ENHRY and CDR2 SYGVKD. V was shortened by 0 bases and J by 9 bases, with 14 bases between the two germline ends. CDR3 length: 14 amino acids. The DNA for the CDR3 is TGTGCCATCAGTGAGTCCTCGAAATTCGAGCCCCAGTACTTC. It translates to CAISESSKFEPQYF.

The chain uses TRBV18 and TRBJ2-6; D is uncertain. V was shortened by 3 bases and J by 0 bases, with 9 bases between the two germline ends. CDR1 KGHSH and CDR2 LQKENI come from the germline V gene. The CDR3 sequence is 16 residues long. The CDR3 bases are TGTGCCAGCTCACCTCTCCCGAGCTCTGGGGCCAACGTCCTGACTTTC. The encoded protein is CASSPLPSSGANVLTF. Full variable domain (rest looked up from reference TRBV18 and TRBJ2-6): NAGVMQNPRHLVRRRGQEARLRCSPMKGHSHVYWYRQLPEEGLKFMVYLQKENIIDESGMPKERFSAEFPKEGPSILRIQQVVRGDSAAYFCASSPLPSSGANVLTFGAGSRLTVL.

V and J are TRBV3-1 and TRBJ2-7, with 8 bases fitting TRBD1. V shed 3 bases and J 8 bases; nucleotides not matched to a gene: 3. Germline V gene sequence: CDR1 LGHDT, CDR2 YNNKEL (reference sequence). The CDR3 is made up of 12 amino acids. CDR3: CASSQSRGQQYF. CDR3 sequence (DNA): TGTGCCAGCAGCCAGAGCAGGGGGCAGCAGTACTTC.

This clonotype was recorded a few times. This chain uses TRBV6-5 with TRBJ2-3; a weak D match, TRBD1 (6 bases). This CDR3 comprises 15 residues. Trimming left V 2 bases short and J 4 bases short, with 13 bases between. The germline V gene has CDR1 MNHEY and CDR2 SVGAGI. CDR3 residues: CASSYGGEGADTQYF. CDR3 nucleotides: TGTGCCAGCAGTTACGGCGGAGAGGGGGCAGATACGCAGTATTTT.

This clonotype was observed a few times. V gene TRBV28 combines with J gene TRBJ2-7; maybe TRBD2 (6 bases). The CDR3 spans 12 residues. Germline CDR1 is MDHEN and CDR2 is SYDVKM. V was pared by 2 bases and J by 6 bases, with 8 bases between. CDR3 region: CASSLQTSEQYF. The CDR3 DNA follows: TGTGCCAGCAGTTTACAGACTAGCGAGCAGTACTTC.